Below are 23 T cell receptor beta chains sequenced from a single sample in a study of early stage breast cancer tumors. The method was immunoSEQ multiplex PCR; TCRdb's version includes in-frame clones alone and lacks a portion of them. The sample shows about 41,000 clones, roughly 69% of them seen only once. The specimen sequenced was blood. All receptors come from a person in their fifties with breast cancer.

The rearrangement uses TRBV7-9 and TRBJ2-7, with 8 bases lining up with TRBD1. In germline, CDR1 is SEHNR, CDR2 FQNEAQ (reference sequence). This CDR3 has 13 residues. The ends lost 1 base at V and 9 bases at J; junction bases unmatched: 5. The CDR3 DNA reads as TGTGCCAGCAGCTTAGGGGACAGGAACAGGCAGTACTTC. Residues: CASSLGDRNRQYF. The whole variable domain, remainder taken from reference TRBV7-9 and TRBJ2-7, is DTGVSQNPRHKITKRGQNVTFRCDPISEHNRLYWYRQTLGQGPEFLTYFQNEAQLEKSRLLSDRFSAERPKGSFSTLEIQRTEQGDSAMYLCASSLGDRNRQYFGPGTRLTVT.

This sequence joins TRBV5-6 and TRBJ2-3, with 11 bases matching TRBD2. Per the germline V gene, CDR1 is SGHDT and CDR2 is YYEEEE. The V gene end was trimmed by 0 bases and the J gene end by 8 bases; junction bases not matched to a gene: 2. CDR3 length: 14 amino acids. CDR3 loop: CASSLGLAGGTQYF. The CDR3 DNA reads TGTGCCAGCAGCTTGGGGCTAGCGGGAGGTACGCAGTATTTT.

The chain joins TRBV5-1 to TRBJ1-1; maybe TRBD1 (6 bases). The CDR3 is 16 residues long. The V and J ends lost 5 bases and 3 bases respectively, with 20 bases between them. Germline V gene sequence: CDR1 SGHRS, CDR2 YFSETQ. CDR3 in DNA: TGCGCCAGCAGTATCGGGGGGGGCGCTTTGTACACTGAAGCTTTCTTT. This translates into CASSIGGGALYTEAFF.

The V call is TRBV7-2, the J call TRBJ2-7, with TRBD2 as a possible D gene (6 bases). The germline V and J ends were trimmed by 1 base and 3 bases, with 10 bases remaining between them. The germline CDR1 and CDR2 sequences are SGHTA and FQGNSA. The CDR3 runs to 14 residues. The DNA of the CDR3 is TGTGCCAGCAGCTTAGAAGGGCGGGGCTACGAGCAGTACGTC. Translation: CASSLEGRGYEQYV.

Only a few counts were recorded for this clone. The rearrangement links TRBV18 to TRBJ1-1; the match to TRBD1 covers 9 bases. Germline CDR1 is KGHSH and CDR2 is LQKENI. Trimming took 5 bases from V and 1 from J; bases not matched to a gene: 8. The CDR3 is 16 amino acids. The CDR3 DNA reads TGTGCCAGCTCAAAGGGACAGGGCGTCGAGAACACTGAAGCTTTCTTT. Protein sequence: CASSKGQGVENTEAFF. The whole variable domain, remainder taken from reference TRBV18 and TRBJ1-1, is NAGVMQNPRHLVRRRGQEARLRCSPMKGHSHVYWYRQLPEEGLKFMVYLQKENIIDESGMPKERFSAEFPKEGPSILRIQQVVRGDSAAYFCASSKGQGVENTEAFFGQGTRLTVV.

The chain carries TRBV2 and TRBJ1-1; D is perhaps TRBD1 (6 bases). In germline, CDR1 is SNHLY, CDR2 FYNNEI. This CDR3 contains 15 residues. V lost 7 bases, J lost 2 bases, and 17 bases lay in between. The CDR3 nucleotides read TGTGCCAGCACTGGCCAAGGGGGGGCTAACACTGAAGCTTTCTTT. Translated, it gives CASTGQGGANTEAFF.

This chain links TRBV7-8 with TRBJ1-3; perhaps TRBD1 as D (5 bases). Trimming cost V 8 bases and J 3 bases, with 14 bases left between them. Germline V gene lookup returns CDR1 SGHVS and CDR2 FQNEAQ. The CDR3 runs 14 residues. The CDR3 DNA is TGTGCCAGCCGATTCAGGGAAGGTGGAAACACCATATATTTT. Residues: CASRFREGGNTIYF.

This clone was counted only a few times. This rearrangement joins TRBV9 to TRBJ2-1; D perhaps matches TRBD1 (6 bases). The CDR3 extends over 14 amino acids. The germline gives CDR1 SGDLS, CDR2 YYNGEE. V lost 0 bases to trimming and J lost 3 bases, with 7 bases between them. In DNA form, the CDR3 reads TGTGCCAGCAGCGTAGAGACAGGCTACAATGAGCAGTTCTTC. Translating it yields CASSVETGYNEQFF.

The gene calls are TRBV11-3 and TRBJ2-7, with 10 bases that match TRBD2. V lost 2 bases and J lost 4; bases outside the gene matches: 8. The CDR3 runs to 16 residues. Germline lookup yields CDR1 SGHNT and CDR2 YENEEA. The CDR3 here is CASSLKLASGSYEQYF. DNA of the CDR3: TGTGCCAGCAGCTTAAAGCTTGCTAGCGGGAGTTACGAGCAGTACTTC.

This clone was seen a handful of times. The rearrangement links TRBV7-2 to TRBJ1-1; D gene uncertain. The ends were cut back, 3 bases at V and 0 bases at J, with 5 bases in the middle. Germline CDR1 is SGHTA and CDR2 is FQGNSA. The CDR3 extends over 13 amino acids. This chain's CDR3 is CASSFGLNTEAFF. The DNA for the CDR3 is TGTGCCAGCAGCTTCGGGTTGAACACTGAAGCTTTCTTT.

The chain links TRBV11-3 to TRBJ1-1; possibly TRBD1 for D (5 bases). CDR3 size: 15 residues. Germline lookup yields CDR1 SGHNT and CDR2 YENEEA. The germline V and J ends were trimmed by 8 bases and 1 base, with 17 bases remaining between them. The CDR3 here is CASRQGGFGNTEAFF. CDR3 in DNA: TGTGCCAGCCGCCAGGGAGGATTTGGGAACACTGAAGCTTTCTTT.

The J gene is TRBJ2-5, the V gene TRBV25-1, with a weak D call TRBD2 (5 bases). The CDR3 loop spans 14 amino acids. Trimming shortened V by 5 bases and J by 5 bases, and 15 bases separated the two germline ends. Germline CDR1 is MGHDK and CDR2 is SYGVNS. CDR3 amino acids: CASSSPRDYETQYF. CDR3 nucleotides: TGTGCCAGCAGTTCCCCGAGGGATTATGAGACCCAGTACTTC.

The chain combines TRBV30 with TRBJ1-6; D gene ambiguous. Germline CDR1 and CDR2: GTSNPN and SVGIG (reference sequence). The CDR3 is made up of 15 amino acids. V was cut by 5 bases and J by 7 bases, with 18 bases left in between. In DNA form, the CDR3 reads TGTGCCTGGTCCGTGCCGCCGGTGTGGAATTCACCCCTCCACTTT. It is translated as CAWSVPPVWNSPLHF.

The chain joins TRBV4-1 to TRBJ2-5; 7 positions match TRBD2. The junction had 5 bases not matched to a gene; V was cut back by 0 bases and J by 4 bases. Germline loops: CDR1 MGHRA, CDR2 YSYEKL. CDR3 size: 15 residues. CDR3 nucleotides: TGCGCCAGCAGCCAAGATTTTGCTAGCGGAGAGACCCAGTACTTC. Its protein is CASSQDFASGETQYF.

The gene calls are TRBV28 and TRBJ2-4, with 7 bases that match TRBD2. Germline-derived CDR1 and CDR2 are MDHEN and SYDVKM. With 6 bases clipped from V and 9 bases from J, the junction kept 14 bases outside the gene matches. There are 15 residues in the CDR3. CDR3 DNA sequence: TGTGCCAGCAGCCTAGGAGGAGGGAGGGACGGCATTCAGTACTTC. It translates to CASSLGGGRDGIQYF.

This sequence joins TRBV29-1 and TRBJ1-2; possible D gene TRBD1, 6 bases. Per germline, CDR1 SQVTM and CDR2 ANQGSEA. The CDR3 spans 15 residues. V dropped 8 bases and J dropped 1 base, with 20 bases sitting between them. This chain's CDR3 is CSSLGGAVNNYGYTF. DNA for the CDR3: TGCAGCTCGTTGGGGGGGGCAGTTAATAACTATGGCTACACCTTC.

This chain connects TRBV4-3 to TRBJ1-1, with D possibly matching TRBD1 (5 bases). The CDR3 covers 14 residues. Trimming cost V 1 base and J 3 bases, with 9 bases left between them. The germline V gene encodes CDR1 LGHNA and CDR2 YSLEER. CDR3 nucleotide sequence: TGCGCCAGCAGCCAAGGGGGGGGTGACACTGAAGCTTTCTTT. This translates into CASSQGGGDTEAFF.

V and J are TRBV7-3 and TRBJ2-2; D is uncertain. Germline CDR1 is SGHTA and CDR2 is FQGTGA. CDR3 size: 14 residues. The V and J ends lost 1 base and 7 bases respectively, with 10 bases between them. CDR3 protein: CASSLIGAGGELFF. The CDR3 DNA reads TGTGCCAGCAGCTTAATTGGAGCTGGCGGGGAGCTGTTTTTT. Full variable domain (remainder filled in from reference TRBV7-3 and TRBJ2-2): GAGVSQTPSNKVTEKGKYVELRCDPISGHTALYWYRQSLGQGPEFLIYFQGTGAADDSGLPNDRFFAVRPEGSVSTLKIQRTERGDSAVYLCASSLIGAGGELFFGEGSRLTVL.

The rearrangement uses TRBV5-1 and TRBJ2-3; TRBD2 matches at 13 bases. This CDR3 comprises 14 residues. Trimming at V came to 9 bases and at J to 3 bases, leaving 4 bases not matched to a gene. The germline V gene encodes CDR1 SGHRS and CDR2 YFSETQ. This chain's CDR3 is CATGLAGSTDTQYF. The CDR3, as DNA: TGCGCCACGGGACTAGCGGGATCAACAGATACGCAGTATTTT.

This clone was observed once. The CDR3 reads CASSFDRRKTSGSHYEQFF. DNA for the CDR3: TGTGCCAGTAGTTTCGACAGGAGAAAGACTAGCGGGAGTCACTATGAGCAGTTCTTC. This chain links TRBV19 with TRBJ2-1, with 12 bases matching TRBD2. The germline gives CDR1 LNHDA, CDR2 SQIVND (reference sequence). The CDR3 runs to 19 residues. With 5 bases clipped from V and 8 bases from J, the junction kept 19 bases outside the gene matches.

The gene calls are TRBV13 and TRBJ2-7; TRBD2 is a possible D gene (5 bases). With 5 bases removed from V and 1 base from J, the gap between germline ends came to 15 bases. The CDR3 totals 15 residues. Germline V CDR1 and CDR2: PRHDT, FYEKMQ (reference sequence). DNA for the CDR3: TGTGCCAGCAGCCCCCGGGGTAGGGCTTCCTACGAGCAGTACTTC. Translated: CASSPRGRASYEQYF.

This rearrangement joins TRBV4-2 to TRBJ2-7; D gene ambiguous. The V end lost 0 bases, the J end lost 6 bases, and 9 bases lay between the germline ends. Germline V lookup: CDR1 LGHNA, CDR2 YNFKEQ. This CDR3 has 13 residues. The CDR3 sequence: CASSQDPFPEQYF. Here the CDR3 DNA reads TGTGCCAGCAGCCAAGATCCCTTCCCCGAGCAGTACTTC.

This chain links TRBV7-2 with TRBJ2-5; 8 bases align to TRBD1. Germline V gene sequence: CDR1 SGHTA, CDR2 FQGNSA. This CDR3 contains 14 residues. V lost 5 bases to trimming and J lost 7 bases; unmatched junction nucleotides: 9. DNA of the CDR3: TGTGCCAGCAGCCCCGACAGGGGAGCGGGGACCCAGTACTTC. It is translated as CASSPDRGAGTQYF.